These 22 T cell receptor beta chains share one sample of origin, sequenced in a study of cytomegalovirus exposure and HLA in healthy donors. PCR amplification relied on 60 Vbeta primers (plus 13 Jbeta primers). Libraries were prepared by immunoSEQ multiplex PCR; TCRdb keeps only in-frame clonotypes and omits some of them. The sample contains 150,000 to 200,000 clones, about 80% of which appear only once. The sample comprised PBMCs. The receptors stem from a woman aged 45-65 years in good health and CMV-seropositive.

The CDR3 coding sequence is TGTGCCAGCGTCCGCTTACCGTCAGGAGTAGGGGCCTATAGCAATCAGCCCCAGCATTTT. Its protein product is CASVRLPSGVGAYSNQPQHF. This rearrangement joins TRBV21-1 to TRBJ1-5; TRBD1, the table's D call, was not compared with the DNA. TRBV21-1 is a pseudogene locus. The CDR3 loop spans 20 amino acids.

This sequence joins TRBV28 and TRBJ2-6; D uncertain. In germline, CDR1 is MDHEN, CDR2 SYDVKM. The CDR3 has 13 amino acids. V lost 5 bases and J 4 bases, leaving 6 bases between the germline ends. Here the CDR3 reads CASSEAGANVLTF. Written as DNA, the CDR3 is TGTGCCAGCAGTGAAGCGGGGGCCAACGTCCTGACTTTC. The full variable domain, in which reference TRBV28 and TRBJ2-6 provide the parts outside the CDR3, is DVKVTQSSRYLVKRTGEKVFLECVQDMDHENMFWYRQDPGLGLRLIYFSYDVKMKEKGDIPEGYSVSREKKERFSLILESASTNQTSMYLCASSEAGANVLTFGAGSRLTVL.

The chain employs TRBV19 and TRBJ1-5; no definite D call. The CDR3 contains 13 residues. Germline V gives CDR1 LNHDA, CDR2 SQIVND (reference sequence). V was clipped by 3 bases and J by 4 bases, with 7 bases between them. In nucleotides, the CDR3 is TGTGCCAGTAGTATCCGGGGAAATCAGCCCCAGCATTTT. Protein: CASSIRGNQPQHF.

This chain links TRBV27 with TRBJ1-1; no clear D gene. Trimming pared 2 bases from V and 1 base from J, leaving 5 bases between. Looked up from germline, CDR1 is MNHEY and CDR2 is SMNVEV (reference sequence). The CDR3 loop spans 13 amino acids. The DNA of the CDR3 is TGTGCCAGCAGTTTAGTGAGGAACACTGAAGCTTTCTTT. Translating it yields CASSLVRNTEAFF.

V gene TRBV4-1 combines with J gene TRBJ2-1; 13 bases map to TRBD2. CDR1 is MGHRA, CDR2 YSYEKL, per germline. This CDR3 is built from 16 residues. Trimming removed 4 bases from V and 0 bases from J; junction bases left unmatched: 0. CDR3 nucleotides: TGCGCCAGCAGCCGGACTAGCGGGAGCTCCTACAATGAGCAGTTCTTC. Its protein product is CASSRTSGSSYNEQFF.

The J gene is TRBJ1-3, the V gene TRBV2; D call uncertain. The CDR3 contains 13 residues. CDR1 and CDR2 from the germline V gene are SNHLY and FYNNEI. V was shortened by 7 bases and J by 6 bases, with 13 bases between the two germline ends. This CDR3 reads CASIQNTENTIYF. For the CDR3, the DNA is TGTGCCAGCATCCAGAACACAGAAAACACCATATATTTT. The entire variable domain, with the rest obtained from reference TRBV2 and TRBJ1-3, is as follows: EPEVTQTPSHQVTQMGQEVILRCVPISNHLYFYWYRQILGQKVEFLVSFYNNEISEKSEIFDDQFSVERPDGSNFTLKIRSTKLEDSAMYFCASIQNTENTIYFGEGSWLTVV.

The chain couples TRBV12-2 to TRBJ2-7; TRBD2, the table's D call, lacks a check against the DNA. TRBV12-2 is recorded as a pseudogene. This CDR3 is built from 14 residues. The CDR3 DNA is TGTGCAAGTCGCCGCGCCACACTAGCTTACGAGCAGTACTTC. Amino acids: CASRRATLAYEQYF.

The V gene is TRBV27, the J gene TRBJ2-7, with 13 bases aligning to TRBD2. The CDR3 contains 19 residues. The J segment lost 2 bases and the V segment lost 5 bases, leaving 15 bases of the junction unmatched. Germline CDR1 MNHEY, CDR2 SMNVEV (reference sequence). This CDR3 reads CASSPPPGTSGDPAYEQYF. Written as DNA, the CDR3 is TGTGCCAGCAGTCCGCCCCCCGGGACTAGCGGGGACCCCGCCTACGAGCAGTACTTC.

The CDR3 nucleotides are TGTGCCGGGGTCTTAGCGGGGGGCTCCACAGATACGCAGTATTTT. Amino acids: CAGVLAGGSTDTQYF. The rearrangement links TRBV30 to TRBJ2-3; 10 nucleotides line up with TRBD2. CDR3 length: 15 amino acids. Trimming took 8 bases from V and 2 from J; bases not matched to a gene: 10. CDR1 and CDR2 (germline): GTSNPN, SVGIG (reference sequence).

CDR3 nucleotides: TGTGCCAGCAGCTTAGGGACAGTCAACACTGAAGCTTTCTTT. It specifies CASSLGTVNTEAFF. The V and J genes are TRBV5-6 and TRBJ1-1, with TRBD1 matching 7 bases. CDR3 length: 14 amino acids. Germline CDR1 is SGHDT and CDR2 is YYEEEE. The junction had 3 bases not matched to a gene; V was cut back by 2 bases and J by 2 bases.

The rearrangement links TRBV7-2 to TRBJ2-7, with D tentatively TRBD2 (7 bases). CDR1 SGHTA and CDR2 FQGNSA come from the germline V gene. The CDR3 has 15 amino acids. V lost 5 bases to trimming and J lost 2 bases, with 16 bases between them. The CDR3 spells CASSSGGAPPYEQYF. The CDR3 DNA reads as TGTGCCAGCAGCAGTGGGGGGGCTCCCCCCTACGAGCAGTACTTC.

The chain combines TRBV15 with TRBJ2-5, with D possibly TRBD1 on 5 matching bases. Trimming stripped 3 bases from V and 5 bases from J, with 10 bases between. Germline V gives CDR1 LNHNV, CDR2 YYDKDF (reference sequence). The CDR3 spans 13 residues. The CDR3 DNA follows: TGTGCCACCAGCAGGGGGAAGGGGGAGACCCAGTACTTC. The encoded protein is CATSRGKGETQYF.

The gene calls are TRBV7-2 and TRBJ1-4, with D perhaps TRBD1 (5 bases). Trimming stripped 2 bases from V and 10 bases from J, with 17 bases between. Germline V gives CDR1 SGHTA, CDR2 FQGNSA. The CDR3 has 15 residues. The CDR3 sequence: CASSLMVSEGLKLFF. In DNA form, the CDR3 reads TGTGCCAGCAGCTTAATGGTCTCGGAGGGACTAAAACTGTTTTTT.

V usage is TRBV28 and J usage is TRBJ1-1; D is unresolved. The CDR3 loop spans 14 amino acids. The germline V gene has CDR1 MDHEN and CDR2 SYDVKM. The V end lost 4 bases, the J end lost 4 bases, and 13 bases lay between the germline ends. The CDR3 loop is CASSWQVGSTEAFF. The CDR3 DNA follows: TGTGCCAGCAGTTGGCAGGTAGGAAGCACTGAAGCTTTCTTT.

The gene calls are TRBV6-1 and TRBJ1-5; 7 nucleotides agree with TRBD1. Germline loops: CDR1 MNHNS, CDR2 SASEGT. This CDR3 contains 13 residues. V lost 10 bases, J lost 4 bases, and 7 bases stayed unmatched. The CDR3 sequence is CATRDSPNQPQHF. Here the CDR3 DNA reads TGTGCCACTCGGGACAGCCCTAATCAGCCCCAGCATTTT.

The CDR3 DNA follows: TGCAGCGTGGGGGACTCCCTCTACGAGCAGTACTTC. Translated: CSVGDSLYEQYF. The V gene is TRBV29-1, the J gene TRBJ2-7; a possible D gene is TRBD2 (6 bases). This CDR3 is built from 12 residues. The V and J ends lost 6 bases and 3 bases respectively, with 12 bases between them. Germline CDR1 reads SQVTM; CDR2 reads ANQGSEA.

V usage is TRBV13 and J usage is TRBJ2-5; 9 bases are a match to TRBD2. Germline-derived CDR1 and CDR2 are PRHDT and FYEKMQ (reference sequence). After removal of 4 bases from V and 4 bases from J, the junction contained 10 bases not matched to a gene. This CDR3 is 16 amino acids long. The DNA for the CDR3 is TGTGCCAGCAGCTGGAGGGGGCGGGGGGGCCCAGAGACCCAGTACTTC. Its protein product is CASSWRGRGGPETQYF.

The chain employs TRBV10-3 and TRBJ2-2; D unclear. The germline V gene has CDR1 ENHRY and CDR2 SYGVKD. This CDR3 is built from 16 residues. V lost 5 bases to trimming and J lost 1 base, with 14 bases between them. CDR3: CAISPSSAGNTGELFF. The CDR3 DNA reads as TGTGCCATCAGTCCATCCTCAGCAGGGAACACCGGGGAGCTGTTTTTT.

The V call is TRBV18, the J call TRBJ1-1; D not resolved. Deletions cut 3 bases from V and 5 bases from J, with 4 bases between. Germline V gives CDR1 KGHSH, CDR2 LQKENI. The CDR3 runs 11 residues. The CDR3 DNA reads as TGTGCCAGCTCACCCCGGACTGAAGCTTTCTTT. As protein: CASSPRTEAFF. The full variable domain, its missing parts supplied by reference TRBV18 and TRBJ1-1, is NAGVMQNPRHLVRRRGQEARLRCSPMKGHSHVYWYRQLPEEGLKFMVYLQKENIIDESGMPKERFSAEFPKEGPSILRIQQVVRGDSAAYFCASSPRTEAFFGQGTRLTVV.

The rearrangement links TRBV5-4 to TRBJ1-3, with D hard to call. Trimming shortened V by 4 bases and J by 0 bases, and 11 bases separated the two germline ends. The CDR3 totals 15 residues. CDR1 and CDR2 (germline): SGHNT, YYREEE (reference sequence). The CDR3: CASSISASSGNTIYF. The CDR3 region has the DNA TGTGCCAGCAGCATCAGCGCGAGCTCTGGAAACACCATATATTTT.

This clone was seen just once. This chain uses TRBV6-1 with TRBJ1-4; possible D gene TRBD1, 6 bases. The germline CDR1 and CDR2 sequences are MNHNS and SASEGT. V was pared by 3 bases and J by 8 bases, with 22 bases between. The CDR3 loop spans 17 amino acids. CDR3 sequence: CASSDTPRGGYREKLFF. CDR3 DNA sequence: TGTGCCAGCAGTGATACGCCCAGGGGAGGGTATCGCGAAAAACTGTTTTTT.

The rearrangement joins TRBV7-8 to TRBJ1-6; D not resolved. Germline assignment: CDR1 SGHVS and CDR2 FQNEAQ. V gave up 2 bases and J gave up 7 bases, with 6 bases separating them. The CDR3 is made up of 13 amino acids. The CDR3 DNA is TGTGCCAGCAGCTTAACGGGAAATTCACCCCTCCACTTT. Translation gives CASSLTGNSPLHF.